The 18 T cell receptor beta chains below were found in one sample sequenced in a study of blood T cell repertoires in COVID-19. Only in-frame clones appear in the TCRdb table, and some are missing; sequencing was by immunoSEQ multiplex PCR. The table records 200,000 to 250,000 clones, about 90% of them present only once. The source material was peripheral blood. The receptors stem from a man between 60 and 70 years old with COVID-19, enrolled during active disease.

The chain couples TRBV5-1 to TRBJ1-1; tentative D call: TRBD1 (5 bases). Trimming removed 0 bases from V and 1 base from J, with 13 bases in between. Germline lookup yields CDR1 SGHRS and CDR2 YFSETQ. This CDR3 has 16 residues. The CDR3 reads CASSLEQGDGNTEAFF. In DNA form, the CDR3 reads TGCGCCAGCAGCTTGGAGCAGGGCGACGGGAACACTGAAGCTTTCTTT. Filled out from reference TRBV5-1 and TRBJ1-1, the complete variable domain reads KAGVTQTPRYLIKTRGQQVTLSCSPISGHRSVSWYQQTPGQGLQFLFEYFSETQRNKGNFPGRFSGRQFSNSRSEMNVSTLELGDSALYLCASSLEQGDGNTEAFFGQGTRLTVV.

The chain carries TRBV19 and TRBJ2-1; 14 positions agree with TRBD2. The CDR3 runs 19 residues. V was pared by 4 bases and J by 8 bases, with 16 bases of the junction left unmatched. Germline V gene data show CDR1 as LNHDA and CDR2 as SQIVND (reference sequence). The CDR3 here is CASSRGGTSGSLLSDEQFF. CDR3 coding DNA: TGTGCCAGTAGTAGGGGGGGGACTAGCGGGAGCCTATTATCGGATGAGCAGTTCTTC.

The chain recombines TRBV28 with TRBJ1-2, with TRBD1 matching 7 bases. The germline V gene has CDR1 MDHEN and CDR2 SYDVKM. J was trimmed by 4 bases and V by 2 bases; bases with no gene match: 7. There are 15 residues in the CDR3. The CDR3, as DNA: TGTGCCAGCAGTTTACGATGGGACAGATTCTATGGCTACACCTTC. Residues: CASSLRWDRFYGYTF.

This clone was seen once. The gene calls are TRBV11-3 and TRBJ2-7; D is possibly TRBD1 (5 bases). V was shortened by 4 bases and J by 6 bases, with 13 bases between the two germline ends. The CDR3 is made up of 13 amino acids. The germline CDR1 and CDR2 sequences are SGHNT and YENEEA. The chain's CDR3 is CASSSYDRGEQYF. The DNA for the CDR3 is TGTGCCAGCAGCTCCTACGATAGGGGCGAGCAGTACTTC. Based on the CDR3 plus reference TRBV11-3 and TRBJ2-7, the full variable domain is EAGVVQSPRYKIIEKKQPVAFWCNPISGHNTLYWYLQNLGQGPELLIRYENEEAVDDSQLPKDRFSAERLKGVDSTLKIQPAELGDSAVYLCASSSYDRGEQYFGPGTRLTVT.

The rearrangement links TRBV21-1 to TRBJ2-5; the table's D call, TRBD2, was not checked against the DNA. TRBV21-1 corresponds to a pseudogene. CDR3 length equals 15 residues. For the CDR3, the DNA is TGTGCCAGCAGCAGCCTTAGCGGGAGGCGGGAGACCCAGTACTTC. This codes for CASSSLSGRRETQYF.

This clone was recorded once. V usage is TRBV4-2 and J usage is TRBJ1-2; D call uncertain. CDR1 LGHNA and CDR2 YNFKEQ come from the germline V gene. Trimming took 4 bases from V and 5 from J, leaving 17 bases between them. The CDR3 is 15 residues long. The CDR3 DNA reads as TGTGCCAGCAGCCCTGAACCAGGAAGAGAATATGGCTACACCTTC. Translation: CASSPEPGREYGYTF.

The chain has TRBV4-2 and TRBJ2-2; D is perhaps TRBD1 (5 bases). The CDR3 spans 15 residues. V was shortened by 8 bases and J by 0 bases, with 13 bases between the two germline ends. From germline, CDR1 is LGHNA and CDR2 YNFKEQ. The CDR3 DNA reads TGTGCCAGCGCACGTGGGGCTGCGAACACCGGGGAGCTGTTTTTT. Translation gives CASARGAANTGELFF.

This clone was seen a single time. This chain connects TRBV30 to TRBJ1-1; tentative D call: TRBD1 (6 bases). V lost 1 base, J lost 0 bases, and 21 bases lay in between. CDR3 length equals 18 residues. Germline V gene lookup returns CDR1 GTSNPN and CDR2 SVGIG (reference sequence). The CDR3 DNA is TGTGCCTGGAGTGGGTCGCCGACAGGCACGACAATGAACACTGAAGCTTTCTTT. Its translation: CAWSGSPTGTTMNTEAFF.

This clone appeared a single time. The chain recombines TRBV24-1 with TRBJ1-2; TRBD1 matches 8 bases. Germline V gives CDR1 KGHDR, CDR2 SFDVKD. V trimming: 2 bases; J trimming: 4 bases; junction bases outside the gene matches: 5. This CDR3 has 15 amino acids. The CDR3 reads CATSDSTGGTYGYTF. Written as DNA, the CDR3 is TGTGCCACCAGTGATTCCACAGGGGGGACCTATGGCTACACCTTC.

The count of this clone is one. This chain's CDR3 is CASSGSGTGHEKLFF. The CDR3 coding sequence is TGTGCCAGCAGCGGATCCGGGACAGGGCACGAAAAACTGTTTTTT. The rearrangement uses TRBV9 and TRBJ1-4, with TRBD1 matching 9 bases. The V gene's germline CDR1 is SGDLS and CDR2 YYNGEE. The V and J ends lost 3 bases and 8 bases, in that order; junction bases with no gene match: 8. This CDR3 has 15 residues.

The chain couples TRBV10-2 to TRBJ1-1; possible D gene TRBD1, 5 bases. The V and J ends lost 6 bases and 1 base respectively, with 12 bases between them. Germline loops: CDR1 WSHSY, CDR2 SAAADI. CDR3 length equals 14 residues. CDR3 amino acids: CASRTDSRNTEAFF. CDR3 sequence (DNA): TGCGCCAGCAGAACAGACAGCAGGAACACTGAAGCTTTCTTT.

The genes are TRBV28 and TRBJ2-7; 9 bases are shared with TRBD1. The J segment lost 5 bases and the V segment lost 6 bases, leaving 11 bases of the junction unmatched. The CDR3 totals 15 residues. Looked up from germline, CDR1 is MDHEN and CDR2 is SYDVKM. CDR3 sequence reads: CASSSGDRALDEQYF. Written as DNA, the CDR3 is TGTGCCAGCAGCTCAGGGGACAGGGCTTTGGACGAGCAGTACTTC.

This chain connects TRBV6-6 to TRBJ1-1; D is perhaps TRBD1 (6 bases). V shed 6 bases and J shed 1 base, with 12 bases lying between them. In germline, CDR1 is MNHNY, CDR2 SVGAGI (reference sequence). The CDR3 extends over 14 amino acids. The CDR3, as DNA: TGTGCCAGCAGCCGAGGGGGAGGGAACACTGAAGCTTTCTTT. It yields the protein CASSRGGGNTEAFF.

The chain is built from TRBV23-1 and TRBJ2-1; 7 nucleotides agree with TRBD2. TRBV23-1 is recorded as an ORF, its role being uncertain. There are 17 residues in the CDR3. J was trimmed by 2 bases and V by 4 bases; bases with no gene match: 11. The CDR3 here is CASSPCAEGGAYNEQFF. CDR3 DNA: TGCGCCAGCAGTCCATGTGCTGAGGGAGGGGCCTACAATGAGCAGTTCTTC.

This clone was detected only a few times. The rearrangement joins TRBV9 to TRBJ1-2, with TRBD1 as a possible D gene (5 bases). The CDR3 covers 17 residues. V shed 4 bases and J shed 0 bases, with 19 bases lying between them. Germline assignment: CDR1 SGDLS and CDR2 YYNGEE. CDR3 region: CASSSKPGMGSNYGYTF. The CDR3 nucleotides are TGTGCCAGCAGCTCAAAGCCAGGGATGGGTTCTAACTATGGCTACACCTTC. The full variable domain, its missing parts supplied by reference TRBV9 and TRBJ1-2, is DSGVTQTPKHLITATGQRVTLRCSPRSGDLSVYWYQQSLDQGLQFLIQYYNGEERAKGNILERFSAQQFPDLHSELNLSSLELGDSALYFCASSSKPGMGSNYGYTFGSGTRLTVV.

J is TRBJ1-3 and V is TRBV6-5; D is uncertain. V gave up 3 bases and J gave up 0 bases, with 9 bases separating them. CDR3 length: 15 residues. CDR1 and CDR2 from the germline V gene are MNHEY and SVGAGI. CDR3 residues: CASSYSYSSGNTIYF. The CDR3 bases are TGTGCCAGCAGTTATAGTTACAGCTCTGGAAACACCATATATTTT.

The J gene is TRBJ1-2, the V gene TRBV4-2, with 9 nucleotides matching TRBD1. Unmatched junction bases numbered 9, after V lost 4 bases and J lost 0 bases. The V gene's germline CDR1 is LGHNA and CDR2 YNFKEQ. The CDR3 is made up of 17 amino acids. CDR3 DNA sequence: TGTGCCAGCAGCCCGCCGGGACAGGGAACCCCTAACTATGGCTACACCTTC. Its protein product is CASSPPGQGTPNYGYTF.

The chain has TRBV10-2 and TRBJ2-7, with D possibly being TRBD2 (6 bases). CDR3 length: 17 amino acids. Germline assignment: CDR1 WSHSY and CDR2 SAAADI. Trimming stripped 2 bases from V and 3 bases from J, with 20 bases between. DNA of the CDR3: TGCGCCAGCAGTGAGCCCTTCCCGGGACTCGAACTCTACGAGCAGTACTTC. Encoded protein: CASSEPFPGLELYEQYF.